The rows below give T cell receptor beta chains drawn from one sample of a study of shared clonotypes between healthy human individuals. Sequencing used immunoSEQ multiplex PCR; TCRdb keeps in-frame clones, though not all of them. Here the sample spans about 2 million clones, 95% being singletons. What was sequenced was naive CD4+ T cells sorted from blood. These receptors were collected from a man aged 18 to 30 in good health. Each CDR3 is given with its conserved first and last residue. The D gene is left open where the match is weak. The size field is filled for only some rows; it gives once, few, many or a size class.

CASSLPGQENTGELFF	TGTGCCAGCAGCTTGCCGGGACAGGAGAACACCGGGGAGCTGTTTTTT	TRBV7-9	-	TRBD1	16	TRBJ2-2
CASSQARGLTYEQYF	TGCGCCAGCAGCCAGGCCCGGGGTCTTACCTACGAGCAGTACTTC	TRBV4-3	-	-	15	TRBJ2-7
CASRRDGNYGYTF	TGTGCCAGCAGGCGGGACGGAAACTATGGCTACACCTTC	TRBV2	-	-	13	TRBJ1-2
CASSLLGGITDTQYF	TGTGCCAGCAGCTTATTGGGCGGGATAACAGATACGCAGTATTTT	TRBV7-2	once	-	15	TRBJ2-3
CASSQPSRSTYNEQFF	TGCGCCAGCAGCCAACCATCGAGGTCTACCTACAATGAGCAGTTCTTC	TRBV4-1	-	-	16	TRBJ2-1
CASSARSGTANDEQFF	TGTGCCAGCAGCGCCCGGTCCGGGACCGCAAACGATGAGCAGTTCTTC	TRBV9	-	-	16	TRBJ2-1
CASALVTVPSGNTIYF	TGTGCTAGTGCCTTAGTCACGGTACCCTCTGGAAACACCATATATTTT	TRBV12-5	-	-	16	TRBJ1-3
CASTQGGSGELFF	TGTGCCAGCACCCAAGGGGGCAGCGGGGAGCTGTTTTTT	TRBV9	-	TRBD1	13	TRBJ2-2
CAISETEQVYTF	TGTGCCATCAGTGAGACGGAGCAGGTCTACACCTTC	TRBV10-3	-	-	12	TRBJ1-2
CASSVDGQGSDTQYF	TGTGCCAGCAGCGTAGACGGACAGGGGTCAGATACGCAGTATTTT	TRBV9	-	TRBD1	15	TRBJ2-3
CASSSSGPYEQYF	-	TRBV27	-	-	13	TRBJ2-7